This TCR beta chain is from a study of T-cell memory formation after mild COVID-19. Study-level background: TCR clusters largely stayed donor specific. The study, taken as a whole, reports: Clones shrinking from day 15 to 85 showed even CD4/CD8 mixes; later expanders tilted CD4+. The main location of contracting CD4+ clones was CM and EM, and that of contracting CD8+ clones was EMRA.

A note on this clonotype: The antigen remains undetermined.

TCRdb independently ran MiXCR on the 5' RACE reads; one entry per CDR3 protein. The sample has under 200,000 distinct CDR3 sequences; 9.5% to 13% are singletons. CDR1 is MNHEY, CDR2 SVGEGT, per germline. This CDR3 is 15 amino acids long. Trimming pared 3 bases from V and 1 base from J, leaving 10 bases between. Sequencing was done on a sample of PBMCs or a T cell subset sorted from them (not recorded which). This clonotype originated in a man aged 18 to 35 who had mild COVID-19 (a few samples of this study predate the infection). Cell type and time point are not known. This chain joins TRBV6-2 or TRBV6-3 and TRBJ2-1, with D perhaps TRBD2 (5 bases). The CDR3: CASSYLPGSYNEQFF. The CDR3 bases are TGTGCCAGCAGTTATTTGCCGGGGTCCTACAATGAGCAGTTCTTC.